The clone carrying this T cell receptor (beta chain) has just a few counts. The target antigen is unknown. These data belong to a study of T cells in Graves' hyperthyroidism and ophthalmopathy. The CDR3 has 15 amino acids. Germline CDR1 and CDR2: SGHTS and YDEGEE. Trimming removed 5 bases at V and 1 base at J, with 12 bases between. RNA transcripts yielded amplified TCR beta CDR3 regions. TCR CDR3 underwent first-round RT-PCR with the HTBI primer set. TCRdb reanalysed the multiplex PCR reads using MiXCR and keeps one entry per CDR3 protein. The data hold fewer than 900,000 distinct CDR3 sequences, with around a sixth observed a single time. Study observations and caveats: In the blood, most expanded thyroid clonotypes above 0.001 appeared as well.

At first hyperthyroidism diagnosis, before any ophthalmopathy symptoms, the blood sample was collected. The V call is TRBV5-8, the J call TRBJ2-2; D not certain. This sequence originates from a woman in her forties or fifties with Graves' hyperthyroidism that later progressed to Graves' ophthalmopathy. Sequenced input: blood. Written as DNA, the CDR3 is TGTGCCAGCAGACACGGATGGGAGAACACCGGGGAGCTGTTTTTT. As protein: CASRHGWENTGELFF.